Listed below are T cell receptor beta chains from one sample, sequenced in a study of shared clonotypes between healthy human individuals. Generated by immunoSEQ multiplex PCR, the TCRdb table keeps only in-frame clones and is missing some. The data hold 550,000 to 700,000 clones, with about 80% observed a single time. Sequencing was done on a sample of memory CD4+ T cells sorted from blood. Every receptor here comes from a woman aged 25 to 39 in good health. Each CDR3 is given with its conserved first and last residue. D genes are given only for firm matches. Rows give clone size only sometimes, using once, few, many, or a class for an expanded clone.

NA	TRBV5-8	TRBJ2-1	TRBD2	TGTGCCAGCAGCTTAGGGACTAGCGGGAGCGCTCACAATGAGCAGTTCTTC	CASSLGTSGSAHNEQFF
few	TRBV30	TRBJ1-5	NA	TGTGCCTGGAGTGCAAACCGAAATCAGCCCCAGCATTTT	CAWSANRNQPQHF
NA	TRBV10-1	TRBJ1-3	NA	TGCGCCAGCATTCTGCCTCCGACAGGAACTGGAAACACCATATATTTT	CASILPPTGTGNTIYF
NA	TRBV5-1	TRBJ2-7	NA	TGCGCCAGCAGCTTGTATCACGAGCAGTACTTC	CASSLYHEQYF
few	TRBV10-1	TRBJ2-1	NA	TGCGCCAGCAGTGAGTCCACCCCCAATGAGCAGTTCTTC	CASSESTPNEQFF
NA	TRBV18	TRBJ2-7	NA	TGTGCCAGCTCACCCCAGGGACGTAACTACGAGCAGTACTTC	CASSPQGRNYEQYF
once	TRBV11-2	TRBJ2-3	TRBD2	TGTGCCAGCAGCTTAGCGGGAGGGAGCACAGATACGCAGTATTTT	CASSLAGGSTDTQYF
few	TRBV19	TRBJ1-5	TRBD1	TGTGCCAGCCGCCGGGACAGGGGTGATCAGCCCCAGCATTTT	CASRRDRGDQPQHF
NA	TRBV5-1	TRBJ1-2	TRBD1	TGCGCCAGCAGCCCGGGACAGGGGGTTGGCTACACCTTC	CASSPGQGVGYTF
NA	TRBV13	TRBJ1-2	TRBD1	TGTGCCAGCAGCTTTAGGACCGACAGGGGGCTGGACTATGGCTACACCTTC	CASSFRTDRGLDYGYTF
NA	TRBV2	TRBJ2-2	NA	TGTGCCAGCACCCCCCAGGCCGGCGGAACCGGGGAGCTGTTTTTT	CASTPQAGGTGELFF
NA	TRBV2	TRBJ2-2	TRBD1	TGTGCCAGCAGCGTCGAGGGGGCGATGAACACCGGGGAGCTGTTTTTT	CASSVEGAMNTGELFF
many	TRBV15	TRBJ2-1	NA	TGTGCCACCAGCGCCCAGGGCAATGAGCAGTTCTTC	CATSAQGNEQFF
few	TRBV19	TRBJ2-4	TRBD1	TGTGCCAGTAGCCTCCCGGGACAGGGGGATGGAAACATTCAGTACTTC	CASSLPGQGDGNIQYF
NA	TRBV7-3	TRBJ2-2	NA	TGTGCCAGCAGCCCACGGTACAGGGAGAACACCGGGGAGCTGTTTTTT	CASSPRYRENTGELFF
few	TRBV5-1	TRBJ2-1	TRBD2	TGCGCCAGCAGCTTGGAGAGCGGGAGCTACAATGAGCAGTTCTTC	CASSLESGSYNEQFF
NA	TRBV6-1	TRBJ2-1	NA	TGTGCCAGCAGTGACTCCCACGGGACCGGACGGCAGTTCTTC	CASSDSHGTGRQFF
NA	TRBV28	TRBJ2-7	NA	TGTGCCAGCAGGGGTGGACCACCAAACTCCTACGAGCAGTACTTC	CASRGGPPNSYEQYF
NA	TRBV6-1	TRBJ2-5	NA	TGTGCCAGCAGTGGGGGGGGCCCCCAAGAGACCCAGTACTTC	CASSGGGPQETQYF
NA	TRBV4-1	TRBJ1-1	NA	TGCGCCAGCAGCCCCGACTTGAACACTGAAGCTTTCTTT	CASSPDLNTEAFF
NA	TRBV2	TRBJ2-7	NA	TGTGCCAGCATCTCAGGGGCAGGCCTCTCCTACGAGCAGTACTTC	CASISGAGLSYEQYF
NA	TRBV28	TRBJ1-1	TRBD1	TGTGCCAGCAGTTCCCGGACAGGGAACACTGAAGCTTTCTTT	CASSSRTGNTEAFF
NA	TRBV28	TRBJ2-7	NA	TGTGCCAGCAGTGGACAGAGACCCTACGAGCAGTACTTC	CASSGQRPYEQYF
NA	TRBV19	TRBJ2-5	TRBD1	TGTGCCAGTAGTAGGCAACAGGGGATGGGAGAGACCCAGTACTTC	CASSRQQGMGETQYF
NA	TRBV25-1	TRBJ2-7	NA	TGTGCCAGCAGTGCCCACCCGGGACCGACCTACGAGCAGTACTTC	CASSAHPGPTYEQYF
NA	TRBV25-1	TRBJ2-5	TRBD2	TGTGCCAGCATGACGGGAGGGGGAGAGACCCAGTACTTC	CASMTGGGETQYF
NA	TRBV28	TRBJ2-1	TRBD1	TGTGCCAGCGGTGCAGGGGGCGCCTCCTACAATGAGCAGTTCTTC	CASGAGGASYNEQFF
few	TRBV5-1	TRBJ1-1	NA	TGCGCCAGCAGCTTAAACACTGAAGCTTTCTTT	CASSLNTEAFF
NA	TRBV30	TRBJ2-1	NA	TGTGCCTGGAGTCGGCGAGGCTCCTACAATGAGCAGTTCTTC	CAWSRRGSYNEQFF
many	TRBV4-1	TRBJ1-1	TRBD1	TGCGCCAGCAGCCAAGATCGTGGGTTCTTTGGCAGGGGGTTCATGAACACTGAAGCTTTCTTT	CASSQDRGFFGRGFMNTEAFF
NA	TRBV20-1	TRBJ2-7	NA	TGCAGTGCCTCCCCGGGATACGAGCAGTACTTC	CSASPGYEQYF
NA	TRBV11-2	TRBJ2-2	NA	TGTGCCAGCGGGTTGCTCGCGAACACCGGGGAGCTGTTTTTT	CASGLLANTGELFF
NA	TRBV5-6	TRBJ1-2	TRBD1	TGTGCCAGCAGCTTCGGGACAGGGGTCGGCTACACCTTC	CASSFGTGVGYTF
NA	TRBV14	TRBJ1-2	TRBD1	TGTGCCAGCAGCCCCCCGGGACAGGGGGCAGACTACACCTTC	CASSPPGQGADYTF
many	TRBV28	TRBJ2-2	TRBD1	TGTGCCAGCAGTTTAATGGACAGGGGCACCGGGGAGCTGTTTTTT	CASSLMDRGTGELFF
few	TRBV12-5	TRBJ1-2	NA	TGTGCTAGTTCGACCCAGACTAACTATGGCTACACCTTC	CASSTQTNYGYTF
NA	TRBV27	TRBJ1-2	NA	TGTGCCAGCAGTTCGCTAACGGGCCACCGAAGGGGCTACACCTTC	CASSSLTGHRRGYTF
NA	TRBV6-5	TRBJ1-3	NA	TGTGCCAGCAGCCCCCTACTTTCCTCTGGAAACACCATATATTTT	CASSPLLSSGNTIYF
NA	TRBV14	TRBJ2-5	NA	TGTGCCAGCAGCCAATCCTCCGCTACGACCCAGTACTTC	CASSQSSATTQYF
NA	TRBV6-1	TRBJ2-1	NA	TGTGCCAGCAGTGAAGAGGAAGGAGGATACAATGAGCAGTTCTTC	CASSEEEGGYNEQFF
NA	TRBV6-5	TRBJ1-5	NA	TGTGCCAGCAGTTCGACAGGTAATCAGCCCCAGCATTTT	CASSSTGNQPQHF
NA	TRBV27	TRBJ1-2	NA	TGTGCCAGCAGTCCGCAGGGTCCCCTATCTGGCTACACCTTC	CASSPQGPLSGYTF
few	TRBV30	TRBJ2-3	TRBD2	TGTGCCTGGAGAGCCCTAGCGGGAGGATACGCAGATACGCAGTATTTT	CAWRALAGGYADTQYF
few	TRBV28	TRBJ1-3	NA	TGTGCCAGCCGGACAGCCTCAAATCCTGGAAACACCATATATTTT	CASRTASNPGNTIYF
NA	TRBV6-5	TRBJ2-7	TRBD1	TGTGCCAGCAGTCCAGCCGGGACAGGGCTATACGAGCAGTACTTC	CASSPAGTGLYEQYF
NA	TRBV6-1	TRBJ2-7	NA	TGTGCCAGCACTTTGGACCACCGGGAGCAGTACTTC	CASTLDHREQYF
NA	TRBV11-2	TRBJ2-5	TRBD2	TGTGCCAGCAGCTTAGCCCCGGGAGGGGGGCAAGAGACCCAGTACTTC	CASSLAPGGGQETQYF
few	TRBV7-9	TRBJ1-3	NA	TGTGCCAGCAGCCCGCCCGGAAACACCATATATTTT	CASSPPGNTIYF
NA	TRBV2	TRBJ1-4	NA	TGTGCCAGCAGTGAGGCCCCTAGTGAAAAACTGTTTTTT	CASSEAPSEKLFF
NA	TRBV11-2	TRBJ2-5	NA	TGTGCCAGCAGCCCCCCTCTAGATCCGCTAGGAGAGACCCAGTACTTC	CASSPPLDPLGETQYF
NA	TRBV11-2	TRBJ2-5	NA	TGTGCCAGCAGCTTAGCAGAGACCCAGTACTTC	CASSLAETQYF
NA	TRBV29-1	TRBJ1-2	NA	TGCAGCGTTGTTACCCTCGGGTTCTATGGCTACACCTTC	CSVVTLGFYGYTF
NA	TRBV7-9	TRBJ1-2	TRBD1	TGTGCCAGCAGCAGGACAGGGGCGGATGGCTACACCTTC	CASSRTGADGYTF
NA	TRBV7-2	TRBJ2-7	NA	TGTGCCAGCAGCGACGGGACCGCTACTTTATACGAGCAGTACTTC	CASSDGTATLYEQYF
NA	TRBV5-1	TRBJ2-4	NA	TGCGCCAGCAGCCTGGACCAACTTCACATTCAGTACTTC	CASSLDQLHIQYF
NA	TRBV29-1	TRBJ1-2	NA	TGCAGCGTTGAGGTGGCGCTTTCTAACTATGGCTACACCTTC	CSVEVALSNYGYTF
NA	TRBV10-1	TRBJ1-1	NA	TGCGCCAGCAGTGAGTCGGGGGATGGGAACACTGAAGCTTTCTTT	CASSESGDGNTEAFF
few	TRBV6-1	TRBJ1-2	NA	TGTGCCAGCAGTGCTCACACGGAAGCAAGATGGGGCTACACCTTC	CASSAHTEARWGYTF
NA	TRBV10-3	TRBJ1-6	NA	TGTGCCATCAAGAGACAGGATAATTCACCCCTCCACTTT	CAIKRQDNSPLHF